This T cell receptor (beta chain) originates from a study of blood T cell repertoires in COVID-19. Background on the study: Recovered status in Cohort 3 required two negative PCRs, clearance, or symptom resolution.

TCRdb's table, derived via immunoSEQ multiplex PCR, lists solely in-frame clones and lacks some. In the table there are around 290,000 clones, 85% to 90% of which are singletons. This CDR3 region has 18 residues. The germline CDR1 and CDR2 sequences are ENHRY and SYGVKD. With 6 bases clipped from V and 1 base from J, the junction kept 11 bases outside the gene matches. The TCR comes from a woman aged 60-75 years in a cohort exposed to, infected with or recovered from COVID-19 (not recorded which). The sequencing sample was made of PBMCs or T cells enriched from blood (not recorded which). This chain uses TRBV10-3 with TRBJ2-1; 11 nucleotides align to TRBD2. CDR3 protein: CAIRDSTGTSGSYNEQFF. CDR3 DNA: TGTGCCATCAGGGATTCCACTGGGACTAGCGGTTCCTACAATGAGCAGTTCTTC.